The following is a T cell receptor (beta chain) sequence with its context. What it recognizes is unknown. Each donor's status was that of a healthy bone marrow donor. In nominal health when sampled, donors likely had unrecorded immune exposures nonetheless. The sample is drawn from a study of cytomegalovirus exposure and HLA in healthy donors. Study summary: Counted in an early data release were some 81 million unique TCRs from HLA-typed donors. Study-wide findings and caveats: The investigators catalogued 160 or so TCR beta chains as cytomegalovirus-associated.

Germline V gene data show CDR1 as LNHDA and CDR2 as SQIVND (reference sequence). This CDR3 region has 14 residues. J was trimmed by 4 bases and V by 6 bases; bases with no gene match: 6. Both 60 Vbeta primers and 13 Jbeta primers went into the PCR. Here immunoSEQ multiplex PCR was the method, and the copy in TCRdb shows in-frame clones only, minus some. The sample yields some 140,000 clones, 70% to 80% seen once. The J gene is TRBJ1-2, the V gene TRBV19; 9 positions agree with TRBD1. The sequence derives from a woman aged 50 to 60 in good health and CMV-seropositive. The material sequenced was PBMCs. The CDR3 sequence: CASRPGQGIYGYTF. DNA for the CDR3: TGTGCCAGTAGACCGGGACAGGGTATCTATGGCTACACCTTC.